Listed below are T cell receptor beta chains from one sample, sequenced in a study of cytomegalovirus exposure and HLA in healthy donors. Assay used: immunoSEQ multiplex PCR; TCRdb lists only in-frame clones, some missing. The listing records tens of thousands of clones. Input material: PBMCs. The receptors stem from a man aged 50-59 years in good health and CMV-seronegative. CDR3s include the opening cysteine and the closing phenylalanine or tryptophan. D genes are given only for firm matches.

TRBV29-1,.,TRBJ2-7,TGCAGCGTTGAAAGAAGGGACACCCCTACCTACGAGCAGTACTTC,CSVERRDTPTYEQYF
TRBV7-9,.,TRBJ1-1,TGTGCCAGCAGTCCAAGCCGAGAGGAAGCTTTCTTT,CASSPSREEAFF
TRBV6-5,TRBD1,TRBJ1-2,TGTGCCAGCAGTTACATGGGGACAGGGAAAAACTATGGCTACACCTTC,CASSYMGTGKNYGYTF
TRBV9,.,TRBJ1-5,TGTGCCAGCAGCCGGGAGGTTAGCAATCAGCCCCAGCATTTT,CASSREVSNQPQHF
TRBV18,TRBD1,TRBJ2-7,TGTGCCAGCTCACCTGGACAGGGCCCCTACGAGCAGTACTTC,CASSPGQGPYEQYF
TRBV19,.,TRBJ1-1,TGTGCCAGTAGTAGGGAGTCGGGGTGGGTGAACACTGAAGCTTTCTTT,CASSRESGWVNTEAFF
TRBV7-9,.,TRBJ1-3,TGTGCCAGCAGCTTACGAGAAATGAACACCATATATTTT,CASSLREMNTIYF
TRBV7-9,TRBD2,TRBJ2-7,TGTGCCAGCAGCTTAGGGGTAAGCGGGAGGGAGCAGTACTTC,CASSLGVSGREQYF
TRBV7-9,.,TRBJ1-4,TGTGCCAGCAGCTTCGGACCCGGGGGTAATGAAAAACTGTTTTTT,CASSFGPGGNEKLFF
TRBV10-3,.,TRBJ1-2,TGTGCCATCAGTGGACAGAGACTCTATGGCTACACCTTC,CAISGQRLYGYTF
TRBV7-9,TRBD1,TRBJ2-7,TGTGCCAGCAGCCCCCGGGACAGAACCTACGAGCAGTACTTC,CASSPRDRTYEQYF
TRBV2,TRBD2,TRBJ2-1,TGTGCCAGCAGCGCACAACTAGCGGGGCTGAATGAGCAGTTCTTC,CASSAQLAGLNEQFF
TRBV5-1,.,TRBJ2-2,TGCGCCAGTTCGTTACTAGCGAACACCGGGGAGCTGTTTTTT,CASSLLANTGELFF
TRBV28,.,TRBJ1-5,TGTGCCAGCAGATTATCGACAGACAGAGAGCATTTT,CASRLSTDREHF
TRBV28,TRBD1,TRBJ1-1,TGTGCCAGCGCGGGACAGAGACTTAACACTGAAGCTTTCTTT,CASAGQRLNTEAFF
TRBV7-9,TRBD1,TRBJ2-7,TGTGCCAGCAGCTTAGGGGGACAGGCCTACGAGCAGTACTTC,CASSLGGQAYEQYF
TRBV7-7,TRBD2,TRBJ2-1,TGTGCTAGCAGTCGTAGCACTAGCGGGGGCGATGAGCAGTTCTTC,CASSRSTSGGDEQFF
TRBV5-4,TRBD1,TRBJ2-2,TGTGCCAGCCAAACAGGGGGCAACACCGGGGAGCTGTTTTTT,CASQTGGNTGELFF
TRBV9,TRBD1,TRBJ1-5,TGTGCCAGCAGCGCGACAGGGGGCTTGTATCAGCCCCAGCATTTT,CASSATGGLYQPQHF
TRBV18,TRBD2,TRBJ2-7,TGTGCCAGCTCACCAGCTAGCGGGGGTTACGAGCAGTACTTC,CASSPASGGYEQYF
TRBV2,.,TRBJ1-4,TGTGCCAGCAGTGGACAGGCTAATGAAAAACTGTTTTTT,CASSGQANEKLFF
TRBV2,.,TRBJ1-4,TGTGCCAGCAGCTCGGGGTATAATGAAAAACTGTTTTTT,CASSSGYNEKLFF
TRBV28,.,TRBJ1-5,.,CASSRAGQGGNQPQHF
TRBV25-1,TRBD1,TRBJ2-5,TGTGCCAGCAGTAGACCGGGACAGGGGGAGAGGGTCCAAGAGACCCAGTACTTC,CASSRPGQGERVQETQYF
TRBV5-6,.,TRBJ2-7,TGTGCCAGCATCATAGCTCGTTGGTCCCTGTACGAGCAGTACTTC,CASIIARWSLYEQYF
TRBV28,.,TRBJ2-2,TGTGCCAGCAGTCAGGGATTGAAGTTCGGGGAGCTGTTTTTT,CASSQGLKFGELFF
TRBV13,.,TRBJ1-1,TGTGCCAGCAGCCGGCGGGGGTCCACTGAAGCTTTCTTT,CASSRRGSTEAFF
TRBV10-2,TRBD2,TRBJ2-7,TGCGCCAGCAGTCCGGGGGGGAGGGGAGCGGGCCACGAGCAGTACTTC,CASSPGGRGAGHEQYF
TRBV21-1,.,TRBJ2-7,TGTGCCAGCAGCAAATCTAACTCGGCGGGTGGCGAGCAGTACTTC,CASSKSNSAGGEQYF
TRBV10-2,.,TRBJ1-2,TGCGCCAGCAGTGACCCCGACAGGCGGTCGGGTGGCTACACCTTC,CASSDPDRRSGGYTF
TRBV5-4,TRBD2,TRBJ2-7,TGTGCCAGCAGCGGGACGACTAGCATCCAGTACTTC,CASSGTTSIQYF
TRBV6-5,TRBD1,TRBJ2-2,TGTGCCAGCAGTTACTCGACAGGGAAATCCGGGGAGCTGTTTTTT,CASSYSTGKSGELFF
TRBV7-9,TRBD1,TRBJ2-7,TGTGCCAGCAGCTTCGGGACAGGGACCTCCGAGCAGTACTTC,CASSFGTGTSEQYF
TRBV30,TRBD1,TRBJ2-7,TGTGCCTGGAGTGTAAGGGACAGGGCCACCTACGAGCAGTACTTC,CAWSVRDRATYEQYF
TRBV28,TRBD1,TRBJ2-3,TGTGCCAGCAGTTTGACAGGGGCGCCCACAGATACGCAGTATTTT,CASSLTGAPTDTQYF
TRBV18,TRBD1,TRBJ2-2,TGTGCCAGCTCACCCCCGGGACAGGCCGGGGAGCTGTTTTTT,CASSPPGQAGELFF
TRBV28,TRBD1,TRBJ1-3,TGTGCCAGCAGTCCGTGGCCTACAGGGGGCTCTGGAAACACCATATATTTT,CASSPWPTGGSGNTIYF
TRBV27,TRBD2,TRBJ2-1,TGTGCCAGCACTATTGGCAGCGGGGTATACAATGAGCAGTTCTTC,CASTIGSGVYNEQFF
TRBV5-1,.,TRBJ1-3,TGCGCCAGCAGCTCAGAGGCTCGGCGTGGAAACACCATATATTTT,CASSSEARRGNTIYF
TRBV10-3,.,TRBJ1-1,TGTGCCCACCAGGACAAGGCTGATACTGAAGCTTTCTTT,CAHQDKADTEAFF
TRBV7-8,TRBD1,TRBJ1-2,TGTGCCAGCAGCCCGCGGACAGGGCTAAACTATGGCTACACCTTC,CASSPRTGLNYGYTF
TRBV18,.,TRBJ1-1,TGTGCCAGCTCACCACGGGGCAGCGAGAACACTGAAGCTTTCTTT,CASSPRGSENTEAFF
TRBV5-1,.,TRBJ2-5,TGCGCCACTTTTATATTTGGGGGCAGCCAAGAGACCCAGTACTTC,CATFIFGGSQETQYF
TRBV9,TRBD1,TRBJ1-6,TGTGCCAGCAGCCGTGTCGGGGGACAGTATAATTCACCCCTCCACTTT,CASSRVGGQYNSPLHF
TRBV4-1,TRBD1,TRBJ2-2,TGCGCCAGCAGCCCGAGACAGGGGAACACCGGGGAGCTGTTTTTT,CASSPRQGNTGELFF
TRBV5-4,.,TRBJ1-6,TGTGCCAGCAGCTTCGATAATTCACCCCTCCACTTT,CASSFDNSPLHF
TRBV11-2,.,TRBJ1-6,TGTGCCAGCGGGTGGGAGGGGTCACCCCTCCACTTT,CASGWEGSPLHF